A single sample is the source of the 10 T cell receptor beta chains below, sequenced in a study of lymphopenia after photon versus proton radiotherapy. The data were produced by immunoSEQ multiplex PCR, yet TCRdb's version contains in-frame clones alone and is incomplete. The table includes tens of thousands of clones, 75% to 90% detected once. This sample comprised peripheral blood, obtained from a patient treated with proton-based radiotherapy. These receptors originate from a man older than 75 with esophageal cancer.

The chain uses TRBV5-1 and TRBJ2-7; 11 bases line up with TRBD1. V trimming: 4 bases; J trimming: 6 bases; junction bases outside the gene matches: 6. Germline V gene sequence: CDR1 SGHRS, CDR2 YFSETQ. The CDR3 has 14 residues. The CDR3 coding sequence is TGCGCCAGCAGCCCGGACAGGGGGCATGGCGAGCAGTACTTC. Protein product: CASSPDRGHGEQYF.

This clone appeared a single time. The rearrangement joins TRBV5-1 to TRBJ2-1, with TRBD2 matching 8 bases. Germline lookup yields CDR1 SGHRS and CDR2 YFSETQ. This CDR3 spans 15 amino acids. The J segment lost 8 bases and the V segment lost 0 bases, leaving 7 bases of the junction unmatched. For the CDR3, the DNA is TGCGCCAGCAGCTTGGGCGGGGGGCAGGCATATGAGCAGTTCTTC. This sequence encodes CASSLGGGQAYEQFF.

The chain carries TRBV11-3 and TRBJ2-7; TRBD1 matches 9 bases. Trimming removed 5 bases from V and 6 bases from J; junction bases left unmatched: 8. The CDR3 contains 14 residues. Looked up from germline, CDR1 is SGHNT and CDR2 is YENEEA. The CDR3 DNA follows: TGTGCCAGCAGCCATACCGGACAGGGGATCGAGCAGTACTTC. The encoded protein is CASSHTGQGIEQYF.

V gene TRBV4-3 combines with J gene TRBJ1-5; D is uncertain. The CDR3 consists of 14 residues. The ends were cut back, 0 bases at V and 6 bases at J, with 9 bases in the middle. The germline V gene has CDR1 LGHNA and CDR2 YSLEER. DNA of the CDR3: TGCGCCAGCAGCCAAGATGTCGGTTTTCAGCCCCAGCATTTT. Its protein is CASSQDVGFQPQHF.

This clone has more than one count but fewer than ten. This chain links TRBV7-9 with TRBJ1-2; D is uncertain. Per the germline V gene, CDR1 is SEHNR and CDR2 is FQNEAQ (reference sequence). With 7 bases removed from V and 1 base from J, the gap between germline ends came to 13 bases. The CDR3 sequence is 14 residues long. This chain's CDR3 is CASNRAEFNYGYTF. The DNA for the CDR3 is TGTGCCAGCAACCGGGCCGAGTTTAACTATGGCTACACCTTC.

The chain combines TRBV10-2 with TRBJ1-2, with TRBD1 identical over 7 bases. V lost 7 bases to trimming and J lost 4 bases; unmatched junction nucleotides: 12. The CDR3 is 15 residues long. Germline values: CDR1 WSHSY, CDR2 SAAADI. DNA of the CDR3: TGCGCCAGCAACCAGGGACAGCCTGAATTCTATGGCTACACCTTC. As protein: CASNQGQPEFYGYTF.

This clone was detected once. The chain couples TRBV5-5 to TRBJ2-7, with 12 bases aligning to TRBD2. In germline, CDR1 is SGHKS, CDR2 YYEKEE (reference sequence). The CDR3 runs 18 residues. Trimming removed 0 bases from V and 1 base from J; junction bases left unmatched: 8. CDR3 protein: CASSLVGLAGWFSYEQYF. CDR3 DNA: TGTGCCAGCAGCTTGGTCGGACTAGCGGGATGGTTTTCCTACGAGCAGTACTTC.

The rearrangement links TRBV4-1 to TRBJ2-3, with TRBD2 identical over 7 bases. This CDR3 has 14 residues. Germline V gives CDR1 MGHRA, CDR2 YSYEKL. The trim removed 6 bases at V and 6 bases at J, leaving 9 bases unmatched. The CDR3 DNA is TGCGCCAGCAGGGGGGGGTGGGCATCCGATACGCAGTATTTT. This codes for CASRGGWASDTQYF.

The chain is built from TRBV19 and TRBJ1-3; possible D gene TRBD1, 6 bases. Trimming removed 6 bases at V and 4 bases at J, with 16 bases between. The CDR3 covers 15 residues. From germline, CDR1 is LNHDA and CDR2 SQIVND (reference sequence). The CDR3 loop reads CASRLQQGLGNTIYF. CDR3 coding DNA: TGTGCCAGTAGGCTTCAACAGGGACTCGGAAACACCATATATTTT. Full variable domain (rest looked up from reference TRBV19 and TRBJ1-3): DGGITQSPKYLFRKEGQNVTLSCEQNLNHDAMYWYRQDPGQGLRLIYYSQIVNDFQKGDIAEGYSVSREKKESFPLTVTSAQKNPTAFYLCASRLQQGLGNTIYFGEGSWLTVV.

The chain has TRBV6-5 and TRBJ1-2, with TRBD1 matching 9 bases. Germline V gene lookup returns CDR1 MNHEY and CDR2 SVGAGI. The CDR3 consists of 14 residues. J lost 6 bases, V lost 8 bases, and 10 bases had no gene match. For the CDR3, the DNA is TGTGCCAGCGCCCTTTTGGACAGGGGCAATGGCTACACCTTC. It translates to CASALLDRGNGYTF.